This TCR beta chain was profiled in a study of shared clonotypes between healthy human individuals. Overall study context: CD4 naive and memory got three plates each, CD8 naive two, CD8 memory one. Findings and caveats of the study: Among the subsets, naive ones generally showed larger estimated richness than memory ones.

The CDR3 length is 16 residues. Looked up from germline, CDR1 is LNHDA and CDR2 is SQIVND (reference sequence). Trimming cost V 3 bases and J 3 bases, with 17 bases left between them. Only Caucasian adults living in Nashville, Tennessee made up the donor group. Produced via immunoSEQ multiplex PCR; TCRdb's table is partial and in-frame only. The sample lists some 2.4 million clones, roughly 93% occurring once. This clone was recorded only once. What it binds is unknown. This chain connects TRBV19 to TRBJ1-2; possibly TRBD1 for D (6 bases). Input material: naive CD4+ T cells from PBMCs. Subset given: CD45RA+ positively selected. The TCR comes from a man in his late teens or twenties in good health. Some clones in this sample may be carry-over from other donors' samples. As DNA, the CDR3 is TGTGCCAGTAGTATCCGTTCGGGGGGGGCTGACTATGGCTACACCTTC. It is translated as CASSIRSGGADYGYTF.